The rows below give T cell receptor beta chains drawn from one sample of a study of blood T cell repertoires in COVID-19. Produced via immunoSEQ multiplex PCR; TCRdb's table is partial and in-frame only. This sample has 250,000 or so clones, with around 89% found just once. Sequenced input: peripheral blood. The origin of the receptors is a middle-aged woman who had recovered from COVID-19. Both conserved end residues are part of each CDR3. The order of the fields is clone size, V gene, CDR3 length, D gene, J gene, CDR3 protein, CDR3 DNA. A D gene is named only where the DNA matches it firmly. The size entry is marked missing in some rows and otherwise reads once, few, many or a size class.

>once|TRBV9|18|TRBD2|TRBJ2-7
CASSVGPGLAAPSYEQYF
TGTGCCAGCAGCGTGGGCCCGGGACTAGCGGCCCCTTCCTACGAGCAGTACTTC
>-|TRBV24-1|16|TRBD1|TRBJ2-5
CATSDLLAGGVETQYF
TGTGCCACCAGTGATTTGCTGGCAGGGGGCGTGGAGACCCAGTACTTC
>-|TRBV19|15|-|TRBJ1-5
CASSIGAGGNQPQHF
TGTGCCAGTAGTATAGGGGCAGGGGGCAATCAGCCCCAGCATTTT
>-|TRBV24-1|15|TRBD2|TRBJ2-1
CATSDYERDYNEQFF
TGTGCCACCAGTGATTACGAGCGGGACTACAATGAGCAGTTCTTC
>-|TRBV6-5|14|TRBD1|TRBJ1-6
CASSLRTGGSPLHF
TGTGCCAGCAGTTTGCGGACAGGGGGTTCACCCCTCCACTTT
>-|TRBV7-2|15|TRBD1|TRBJ1-1
CASSLAPAGGDEAFF
TGTGCCAGCAGCTTAGCGCCCGCAGGGGGCGATGAAGCTTTCTTT
>-|TRBV5-1|14|TRBD1|TRBJ2-5
CASSLGTGPETQYF
TGCGCCAGCAGCTTGGGGACAGGGCCGGAGACCCAGTACTTC
>-|TRBV24-1|12|-|TRBJ2-1
CATARAYNEQFF
TGTGCCACCGCCCGGGCCTACAATGAGCAGTTCTTC
>-|TRBV6-5|13|TRBD1|TRBJ1-1
CASRTRAGGKAFF
TGTGCCAGCAGAACCCGGGCAGGGGGTAAAGCTTTCTTT
>-|TRBV18|14|-|TRBJ1-3
CASSPTDSGNTIYF
TGTGCCAGCTCACCGACAGACTCTGGAAACACCATATATTTT
>-|TRBV9|18|TRBD2|TRBJ2-2
CASSSLAGGLRNTGGLFF
TGTGCCAGCAGCTCCCTAGCGGGAGGGCTTCGGAACACCGGGGGGCTGTTTTTT
>-|TRBV10-3|16|TRBD2|TRBJ2-3
CAIAPEGGRNTDTQYF
TGTGCCATCGCCCCGGAGGGCGGGAGGAACACAGATACGCAGTATTTT